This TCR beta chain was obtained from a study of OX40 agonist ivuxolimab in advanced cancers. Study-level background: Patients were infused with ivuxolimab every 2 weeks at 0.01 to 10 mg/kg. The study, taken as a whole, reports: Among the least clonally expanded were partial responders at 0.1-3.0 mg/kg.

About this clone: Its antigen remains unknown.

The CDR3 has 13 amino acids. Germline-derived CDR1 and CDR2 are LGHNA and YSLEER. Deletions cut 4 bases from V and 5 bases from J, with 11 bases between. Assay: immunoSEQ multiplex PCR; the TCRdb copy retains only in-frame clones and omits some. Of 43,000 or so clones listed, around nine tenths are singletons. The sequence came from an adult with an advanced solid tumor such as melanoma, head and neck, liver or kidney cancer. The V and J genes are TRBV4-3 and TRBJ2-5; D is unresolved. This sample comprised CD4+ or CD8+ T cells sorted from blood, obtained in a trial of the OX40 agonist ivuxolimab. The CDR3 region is CASSLGAGETQYF. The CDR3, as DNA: TGCGCCAGCAGCCTCGGCGCTGGGGAGACCCAGTACTTC.